A single sample is the source of the 20 T cell receptor beta chains below, sequenced in a study of cytomegalovirus exposure and HLA in healthy donors. The method was immunoSEQ multiplex PCR; TCRdb's version includes in-frame clones alone and lacks a portion of them. The table records 60,000 to 75,000 clones, 85% to 95% of them present only once. Material for sequencing was PBMCs. The receptors shown here come from a woman between 18 and 30 years old in good health and CMV-seropositive.

The chain carries TRBV27 and TRBJ2-1, with 10 bases matching TRBD2. Germline assignment: CDR1 MNHEY and CDR2 SMNVEV (reference sequence). Unmatched junction bases numbered 14, after V lost 8 bases and J lost 7 bases. The CDR3 covers 16 residues. CDR3 region: CASGPEAGGRRNEQFF. The CDR3 nucleotides are TGTGCCAGCGGACCAGAAGCGGGAGGGCGGCGGAATGAGCAGTTCTTC.

The chain uses TRBV6-5 and TRBJ1-1; D uncertain. Deletions cut 4 bases from V and 3 bases from J, with 12 bases between. The CDR3 contains 14 residues. Germline lookup yields CDR1 MNHEY and CDR2 SVGAGI. The CDR3 sequence is CASSSRAGDTEAFF. In nucleotides, the CDR3 is TGTGCCAGCAGTTCCCGAGCGGGTGACACTGAAGCTTTCTTT.

V and J are TRBV2 and TRBJ1-5; the D gene is possibly TRBD1 (6 bases). The CDR3 is 16 amino acids. Trimming pared 1 base from V and 0 bases from J, leaving 10 bases between. Germline-derived CDR1 and CDR2 are SNHLY and FYNNEI. CDR3 DNA: TGTGCCAGCAGTGAAGGCAGGGGAGATAGCAATCAGCCCCAGCATTTT. Translated: CASSEGRGDSNQPQHF.

The chain recombines TRBV28 with TRBJ2-4, with a possible D match to TRBD1 (6 bases). The V gene lost 3 bases and the J gene lost 8 bases, with 14 bases spanning the gap. The CDR3 contains 14 residues. The germline CDR1 and CDR2 sequences are MDHEN and SYDVKM. This CDR3 is CASSFRGTTDIQYF. DNA of the CDR3: TGTGCCAGCAGTTTTAGGGGGACAACGGACATTCAGTACTTC.

The chain combines TRBV27 with TRBJ1-5; D is uncertain. The CDR3 covers 15 residues. CDR1 and CDR2 from the germline V gene are MNHEY and SMNVEV (reference sequence). The V gene lost 5 bases and the J gene lost 5 bases, with 16 bases spanning the gap. The CDR3 here is CASSPSGSGDQPQHF. The CDR3 DNA is TGTGCCAGCAGTCCGTCGGGTAGTGGTGATCAGCCCCAGCATTTT.

The CDR3 spells CASSFTARNGEGYTF. The DNA for the CDR3 is TGTGCCAGCAGCTTCACCGCCCGAAACGGGGAGGGCTACACCTTC. This chain links TRBV7-2 with TRBJ1-2; D not resolved. CDR1 SGHTA and CDR2 FQGNSA come from the germline V gene. V shed 3 bases and J shed 8 bases, with 19 bases lying between them. The CDR3 sequence is 15 residues long.

The chain couples TRBV5-6 to TRBJ2-5; TRBD1 aligns across 8 bases. This CDR3 spans 17 amino acids. Trimming removed 4 bases from V and 4 bases from J; junction bases left unmatched: 15. Germline CDR1 and CDR2: SGHDT and YYEEEE. Here the CDR3 reads CASSSTRTGRIPETQYF. CDR3 bases: TGTGCCAGCAGCAGTACTAGGACAGGGAGAATTCCAGAGACCCAGTACTTC.

The chain is built from TRBV5-4 and TRBJ2-2, with TRBD2 matching 8 bases. CDR3 length: 15 amino acids. The V and J ends lost 6 bases and 3 bases, in that order; junction bases with no gene match: 7. CDR1 and CDR2 (germline): SGHNT, YYREEE (reference sequence). The CDR3 sequence is CASTSGGRDTGELFF. The CDR3 coding sequence is TGTGCCAGCACCTCGGGGGGGAGGGACACCGGGGAGCTGTTTTTT.

In its sample, this clone was seen once. The chain has TRBV7-9 and TRBJ1-1, with D unresolved. The CDR3 is made up of 10 amino acids. V was clipped by 8 bases and J by 7 bases, with 8 bases between them. From germline, CDR1 is SEHNR and CDR2 FQNEAQ (reference sequence). The CDR3 loop reads CASRAGEAFF. The CDR3 bases are TGTGCCAGCCGGGCGGGTGAAGCTTTCTTT.

The V call is TRBV28, the J call TRBJ1-1, with D perhaps matching TRBD1 (6 bases). The V end lost 2 bases, the J end lost 4 bases, and 14 bases lay between the germline ends. The germline CDR1 and CDR2 sequences are MDHEN and SYDVKM. There are 15 residues in the CDR3. DNA for the CDR3: TGTGCCAGCAGTTTAACGGCAGGGGCAGTCACTGAAGCTTTCTTT. This gives the protein CASSLTAGAVTEAFF.

The chain combines TRBV5-8 with TRBJ2-7; 7 bases align to TRBD1. Germline CDR1 is SGHTS and CDR2 is YDEGEE. Trimming took 5 bases from V and 4 from J; bases not matched to a gene: 12. The CDR3 spans 15 residues. CDR3 sequence reads: CASRHGTAQPYEQYF. In DNA, the CDR3 is TGTGCCAGCAGACATGGGACAGCTCAACCTTACGAGCAGTACTTC.

The V call is TRBV2, the J call TRBJ2-1; TRBD2 matches at 11 bases. The CDR3 sequence is 16 residues long. Germline CDR1 SNHLY, CDR2 FYNNEI. The junction had 11 bases not matched to a gene; V was cut back by 6 bases and J by 7 bases. The CDR3 region is CASRPTSGIGGNEQFF. The CDR3 nucleotides are TGTGCCAGCAGACCGACTAGCGGGATCGGAGGTAATGAGCAGTTCTTC.

This clone was seen more than once but under ten times. This sequence joins TRBV2 and TRBJ2-3, with 8 positions matching TRBD2. CDR1 and CDR2 (germline): SNHLY, FYNNEI. The CDR3 runs 15 residues. The J segment lost 6 bases and the V segment lost 3 bases, leaving 8 bases of the junction unmatched. In DNA, the CDR3 is TGTGCCAGCAGTGAGCACGGGGGGGCCTCGGATACGCAGTATTTT. It codes for CASSEHGGASDTQYF.

This clone occurred a few times. The CDR3 DNA reads TGTGCCAGCAGCTCCGTCTCGGGAAACACCATATATTTT. Protein product: CASSSVSGNTIYF. This chain links TRBV11-2 with TRBJ1-3; the D is unclear. Trimming removed 4 bases at V and 4 bases at J, with 8 bases between. The CDR3 loop spans 13 amino acids. The germline gives CDR1 SGHAT, CDR2 FQNNGV.

The CDR3 spells CASRVDTEAFF. The CDR3 DNA follows: TGTGCCAGTCGAGTGGACACTGAAGCTTTCTTT. The chain combines TRBV19 with TRBJ1-1; the D is unclear. Trimming removed 8 bases at V and 3 bases at J, with 7 bases between. The germline CDR1 and CDR2 sequences are LNHDA and SQIVND (reference sequence). This CDR3 has 11 residues.

The chain recombines TRBV28 with TRBJ1-2, with TRBD1 matching 7 bases. V lost 7 bases, J lost 2 bases, and 7 bases stayed unmatched. The germline V gene has CDR1 MDHEN and CDR2 SYDVKM. The CDR3 is made up of 14 amino acids. The CDR3 DNA reads TGTGCCAGCACTAAGACAGGGATCAACTATGGCTACACCTTC. This encodes CASTKTGINYGYTF.

V usage is TRBV9 and J usage is TRBJ1-1; possibly TRBD1 for D (5 bases). The CDR3 runs 15 residues. Trimming left V 6 bases short and J 0 bases short, with 15 bases between. Per the germline V gene, CDR1 is SGDLS and CDR2 is YYNGEE. The CDR3 nucleotides are TGTGCCAGCATTGGGAGGGGCCACATGAACACTGAAGCTTTCTTT. Amino acid sequence: CASIGRGHMNTEAFF.

The gene calls are TRBV27 and TRBJ2-1; TRBD2 agrees at 8 bases. The CDR3 runs to 17 residues. CDR1 and CDR2 (germline): MNHEY, SMNVEV (reference sequence). J was trimmed by 9 bases and V by 4 bases; bases with no gene match: 17. CDR3 sequence: CASSSGGAQLGSREQFF. The CDR3 DNA sequence: TGTGCCAGCAGTTCGGGGGGGGCACAGTTAGGTAGTCGTGAGCAGTTCTTC.

The genes are TRBV27 and TRBJ2-3; D possibly corresponds to TRBD2 (5 bases). CDR1 and CDR2 (germline): MNHEY, SMNVEV (reference sequence). V was shortened by 5 bases and J by 7 bases, with 16 bases between the two germline ends. The CDR3 runs 14 residues. The CDR3 protein is CASSPPGLGYTQYF. The CDR3 DNA reads TGTGCCAGCAGTCCTCCAGGACTGGGCTATACGCAGTATTTT.

This chain uses TRBV5-1 with TRBJ2-3; possibly TRBD2 for D (6 bases). The germline CDR1 and CDR2 sequences are SGHRS and YFSETQ. This CDR3 is 14 amino acids long. Trimming removed 0 bases from V and 4 bases from J, with 9 bases in between. This CDR3 is CASSLVREADTQYF. DNA for the CDR3: TGCGCCAGCAGCTTGGTCAGGGAGGCAGATACGCAGTATTTT.